This entry is about one T cell receptor (beta chain). Antigen unknown. The sample originates from a study of T cells in Graves' hyperthyroidism and ophthalmopathy. Study-wide results and caveats: In blood, most of the thyroid clonotypes expanded above 0.001 were also present.

Losses at the gene ends were 6 bases for V and 4 bases for J; bases not matched to a gene: 7. The CDR3 sequence is 15 residues long. CDR1 and CDR2 from the germline V gene are MGHDK and SYGVNS. Researchers took RNA transcripts and amplified the TCR beta CDR3 regions from them. The HTBI set primed first-round TCR CDR3 RT-PCR. MiXCR, applied by TCRdb to the multiplex PCR reads, yields one record per CDR3 protein. The sample yields just over 550,000 distinct CDR3 sequences, 40% to 55% seen once. The source is a woman younger than 35 with Graves' hyperthyroidism. The rearrangement uses TRBV25-1 and TRBJ2-7, with 12 positions matching TRBD2. Sequences were obtained from peripheral blood or thyroid tissue (not recorded which). The CDR3 loop reads CASRPLAGGQYEQYF. For the CDR3, the DNA is TGTGCCAGCAGACCTCTAGCGGGAGGGCAGTACGAGCAGTACTTC.